This TCR beta chain originates from a study of T-cell reconstitution after alpha-beta-depleted transplantation in children. In this sample, this clonotype turned up a few times. Its antigen is not identified. As it was prepared, the TCRbeta library received unique molecular identifiers. TCRdb re-analysed the PCR reads in MiXCR, keeping a single row per CDR3 protein. The sample lists 550,000 to 800,000 distinct CDR3 sequences; around 12% were seen once. Germline assignment: CDR1 SQVTM and CDR2 ANQGSEA. Trimming cost V 7 bases and J 5 bases, with 23 bases left between them. The CDR3 consists of 15 residues. Study results and limitations: Several hundred rapidly expanded clones from non-depleted graft cells reportedly supplied alpha-beta T cells about two months post-transplant.

Here the sequenced sample was PBMCs, taken before TCRalphabeta/CD19-depleted stem cell transplant. V usage is TRBV29-1 and J usage is TRBJ2-5, with a weak D call TRBD2 (6 bases). This clonotype was obtained from a girl aged 2-10 years with congenital amegakaryocytic thrombocytopenia, due to receive a stem cell transplant. As DNA, the CDR3 is TGCAGCGCCCGGGGGTCAGCGTTACGTGGGGAGACCCAGTACTTC. It specifies CSARGSALRGETQYF.